This TCR beta chain was sequenced during a study of CD8 T cells in ankylosing spondylitis. Each TCR beta library was made by quantitative 5'-RACE that incorporated molecular barcodes. TCRdb passed the 5' RACE reads through MiXCR, listing each CDR3 protein once. The table records roughly 140,000 distinct CDR3 sequences, 40% to 50% of them present only once. Study results and limitations: It was reported that disease-linked clones were significantly enriched in matched ankylosing spondylitis synovial fluid.

CDR3 length: 16 amino acids. Trimming cost V 1 base and J 0 bases, with 9 bases left between them. The germline gives CDR1 LNHNV, CDR2 YYDKDF (reference sequence). This clonotype was observed at least ten times. Its antigen is undetermined. This receptor was taken from a male donor with ankylosing spondylitis. V is TRBV15 and J is TRBJ2-2; D is perhaps TRBD1 or TRBD2 (5 bases each). The sample was synovial fluid, either unsorted or a sorted T cell fraction (not recorded which). DNA of the CDR3: TGTGCCACCAGCAGAGCGAGGGGCTCGAACACCGGGGAGCTGTTTTTT. The encoded protein is CATSRARGSNTGELFF.